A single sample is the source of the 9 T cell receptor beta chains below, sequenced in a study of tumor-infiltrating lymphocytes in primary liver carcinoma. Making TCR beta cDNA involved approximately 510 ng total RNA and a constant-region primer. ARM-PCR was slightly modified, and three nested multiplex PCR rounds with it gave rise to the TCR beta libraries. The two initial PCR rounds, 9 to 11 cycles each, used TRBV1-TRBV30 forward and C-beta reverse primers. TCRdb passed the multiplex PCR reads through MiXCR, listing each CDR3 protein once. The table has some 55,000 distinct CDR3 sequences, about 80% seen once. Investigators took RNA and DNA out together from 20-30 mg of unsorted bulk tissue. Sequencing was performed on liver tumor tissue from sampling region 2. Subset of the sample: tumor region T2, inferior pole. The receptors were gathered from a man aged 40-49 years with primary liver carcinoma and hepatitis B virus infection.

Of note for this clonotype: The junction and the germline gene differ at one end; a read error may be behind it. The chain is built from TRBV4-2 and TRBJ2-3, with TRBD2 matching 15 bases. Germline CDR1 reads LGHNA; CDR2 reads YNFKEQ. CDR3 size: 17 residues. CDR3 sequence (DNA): TGTGCCAGCAATCCGGGACTAGCGGGAGGTGAGACAGATACACAGTATTTT. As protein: CASNPGLAGGETDTQYF.

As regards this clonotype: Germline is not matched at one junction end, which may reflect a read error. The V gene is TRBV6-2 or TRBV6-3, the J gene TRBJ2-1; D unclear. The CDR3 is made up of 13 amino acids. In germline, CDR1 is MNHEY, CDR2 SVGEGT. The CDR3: CASRVSRWNEQLF. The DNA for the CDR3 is TGTGCCAGCAGGGTTTCTAGATGGAATGAGCAGCTCTTC.

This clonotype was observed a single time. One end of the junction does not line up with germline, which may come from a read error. CDR3 loop: CVSRDRQGRVNQPQHF. The DNA for the CDR3 is TGTGTCAGCAGGGACCGACAGGGGAGGGTCAATCAGCCTCAGCATTTT. The V call is TRBV6-1, the J call TRBJ1-5; 8 bases fit TRBD1. In germline, CDR1 is MNHNS, CDR2 SASEGT. This CDR3 is 16 amino acids long.

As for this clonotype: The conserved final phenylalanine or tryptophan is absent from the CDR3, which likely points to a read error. The DNA of the CDR3 is TGCAGCGTTGCGATAGGAGGCGGTTACACCTTA. Its translation: CSVAIGGGYTL. The chain joins TRBV29-1 to TRBJ1-2, with D uncertain. V was shortened by 4 bases and J by 11 bases, with 14 bases between the two germline ends. The CDR3 contains 11 residues. CDR1 is SQVTM, CDR2 ANQGSEA, per germline.

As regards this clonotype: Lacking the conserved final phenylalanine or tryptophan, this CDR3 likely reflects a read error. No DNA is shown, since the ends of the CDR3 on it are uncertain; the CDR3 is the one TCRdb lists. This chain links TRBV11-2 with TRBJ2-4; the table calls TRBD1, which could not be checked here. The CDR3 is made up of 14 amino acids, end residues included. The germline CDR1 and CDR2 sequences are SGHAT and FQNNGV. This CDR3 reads CASSPQRGCDIQYS.

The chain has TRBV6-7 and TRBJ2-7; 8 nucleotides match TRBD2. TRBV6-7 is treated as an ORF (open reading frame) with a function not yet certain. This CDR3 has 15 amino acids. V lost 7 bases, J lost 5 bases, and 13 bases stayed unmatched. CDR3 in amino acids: CASIHRWRGADEQYF. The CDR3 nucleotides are TGTGCCAGCATCCACAGGTGGCGGGGGGCCGACGAGCAGTACTTC.

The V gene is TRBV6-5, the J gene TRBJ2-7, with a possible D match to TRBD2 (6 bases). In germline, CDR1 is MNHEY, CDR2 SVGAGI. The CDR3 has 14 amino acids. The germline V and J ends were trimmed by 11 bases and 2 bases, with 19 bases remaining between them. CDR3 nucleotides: TGTGCCCCCGGGCCGGAGAGACTAGCCTACGAGCAGTACTTC. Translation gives CAPGPERLAYEQYF.

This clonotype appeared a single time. The CDR3, as DNA: TGTGCCAGCAGTTTCTCGTACTGGCATGCGAATATCCCCTACGAGCAGTACTTC. It specifies CASSFSYWHANIPYEQYF. This chain connects TRBV6-5 to TRBJ2-7; no firm D call. The V gene lost 4 bases and the J gene lost 2 bases, with 24 bases spanning the gap. Germline CDR1 MNHEY, CDR2 SVGAGI. The CDR3 is 18 amino acids.

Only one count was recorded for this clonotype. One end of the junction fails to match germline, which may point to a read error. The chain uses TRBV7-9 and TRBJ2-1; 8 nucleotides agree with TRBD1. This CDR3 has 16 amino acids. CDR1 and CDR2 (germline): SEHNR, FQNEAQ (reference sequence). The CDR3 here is CASCLPSRTGFYEQFF. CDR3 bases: TGTGCCAGCTGCTTACCCTCCCGGACAGGGTTTTATGAACAGTTCTTC.